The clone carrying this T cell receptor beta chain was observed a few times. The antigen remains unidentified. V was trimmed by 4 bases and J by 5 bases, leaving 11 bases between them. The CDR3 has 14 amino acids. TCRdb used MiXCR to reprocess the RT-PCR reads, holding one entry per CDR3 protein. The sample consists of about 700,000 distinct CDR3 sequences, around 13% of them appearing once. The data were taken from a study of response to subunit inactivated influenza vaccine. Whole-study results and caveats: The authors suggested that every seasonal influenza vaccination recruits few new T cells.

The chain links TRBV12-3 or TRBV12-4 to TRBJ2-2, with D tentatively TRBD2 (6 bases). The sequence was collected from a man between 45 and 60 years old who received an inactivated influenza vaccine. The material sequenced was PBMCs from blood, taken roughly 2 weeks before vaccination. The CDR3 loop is CASSSGRWTGELFF. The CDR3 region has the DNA TGTGCCAGCAGTTCAGGGAGGTGGACCGGGGAGCTGTTTTTT.